The T cell receptor (beta chain) under discussion was sequenced for a study of T cell repertoires in cytomegalovirus infection. Study background: Selected CMV epitopes included recently identified HLA-C-restricted ones as well as well-studied HLA-B-restricted ones. Through public TCR beta signatures, both CMV infection and matching HLA type were indicated.

Germline lookup yields CDR1 MNHEY and CDR2 SVGEGT. The germline V and J ends were trimmed by 0 bases and 1 base, with 9 bases remaining between them. The CDR3 has 16 residues. Findings and limits, study-wide: Of the TCR beta families, the public ones yielded a cumulative frequency that identified carriers of CMV plus the relevant HLA. The ex vivo response showed dominance by HLA-C-restricted CMV-specific TCR beta clonotypes.

About this clonotype itself: The antigen is not known.

Each CDR3 protein is one row after TCRdb ran MiXCR on the reads. This sample yields about 890,000 distinct CDR3 sequences, of which roughly 30% are seen a single time; 13% belongs to the top ten. This clonotype originated in a human donor in good health (CMV status not recorded). Some clones in this sample may be carry-over from other donors' samples. The source was cultured CD8+ T cells from PBMCs, collected from culture after CMV antigen stimulation. The chain joins TRBV6-2 or TRBV6-3 to TRBJ2-2, with D possibly matching TRBD1 (5 bases). The CDR3 DNA reads as TGTGCCAGCAGTTACTCGCGACAGAGGAACACCGGGGAGCTGTTTTTT. It translates to CASSYSRQRNTGELFF.